This TCR beta chain was profiled in a study of T cell changes during pregnancy in multiple sclerosis. After removal of 6 bases from V and 0 bases from J, the junction contained 5 bases not matched to a gene. The CDR3 consists of 15 residues. The germline V gene has CDR1 SNHLY and CDR2 FYNNEI. Produced via immunoSEQ multiplex PCR; TCRdb's table is partial and in-frame only. This repertoire shows about 23,000 clones, 70% to 90% found once; its top ten account for about 1.2%. The chain couples TRBV2 to TRBJ2-3; the match to TRBD2 covers 8 bases. The sequence came from a female donor in good health, enrolled as a control in a pregnancy study. Sequences were derived from CD4+ T cells from peripheral blood mononuclear cells, sampled in the first trimester of pregnancy. The CDR3 DNA follows: TGTGCCAGCAGCCACCGCGGGGGGAGCACAGATACGCAGTATTTT. Translated, it gives CASSHRGGSTDTQYF.